These 32 T cell receptor beta chains originate from one sample sequenced in a study of T cells in Graves' hyperthyroidism and ophthalmopathy. Amplification yielded TCR beta CDR3 regions, with RNA transcripts as the source. First-round RT-PCR targeting the TCR CDR3 was performed with the HTBI primer set. TCRdb ran MiXCR on the multiplex PCR reads and lists one entry per CDR3 protein. The top ten clones hold around 16% of a sample with 600,000 to 750,000 distinct CDR3 sequences, roughly 17% of them seen once. Sequencing used blood. These receptors came from a man aged 50-59 years with Graves' hyperthyroidism.

This clonotype showed up just a few times. This CDR3 is CASSKSWGEQYF. In DNA, the CDR3 is TGTGCCAGCAGCAAGTCCTGGGGGGAGCAGTACTTC. This chain uses TRBV28 with TRBJ2-7; D may correspond to TRBD1 or TRBD2 (5 bases each). This CDR3 is 12 amino acids long. Trimming removed 6 bases at V and 7 bases at J, with 13 bases between. The germline CDR1 and CDR2 sequences are MDHEN and SYDVKM. Using reference TRBV28 and TRBJ2-7 for the parts outside the CDR3, the full variable domain is DVKVTQSSRYLVKRTGEKVFLECVQDMDHENMFWYRQDPGLGLRLIYFSYDVKMKEKGDIPEGYSVSREKKERFSLILESASTNQTSMYLCASSKSWGEQYFGPGTRLTVT.

The J gene is TRBJ2-1, the V gene TRBV7-3; D unresolved. Trimming left V 1 base short and J 5 bases short, with 21 bases between. The CDR3 spans 18 residues. CDR1 is SGHTA, CDR2 FQGTGA, per germline. The CDR3 nucleotides are TGTGCCAGCAGCTTAAATTCCCCCTCCAATTTCCGAAACAATGAGCAGTTCTTC. The encoded protein is CASSLNSPSNFRNNEQFF. Together with reference TRBV7-3 and TRBJ2-1, the CDR3 gives the full variable domain: GAGVSQTPSNKVTEKGKYVELRCDPISGHTALYWYRQSLGQGPEFLIYFQGTGAADDSGLPNDRFFAVRPEGSVSTLKIQRTERGDSAVYLCASSLNSPSNFRNNEQFFGPGTRLTVL.

Ten or more counts support this clonotype. The J gene is TRBJ1-2, the V gene TRBV2; a possible D gene is TRBD1 (5 bases). This CDR3 comprises 13 residues. Trimming cost V 5 bases and J 3 bases, with 10 bases left between them. CDR1 and CDR2 (germline): SNHLY, FYNNEI. This CDR3 reads CASSSGPDYGYTF. The CDR3 DNA is TGTGCCAGCAGTTCGGGACCAGACTATGGCTACACCTTC.

This clonotype was found a few times. The V call is TRBV7-9, the J call TRBJ2-2, with 10 positions matching TRBD1. The CDR3 spans 17 residues. The germline V gene encodes CDR1 SEHNR and CDR2 FQNEAQ (reference sequence). J gave up 3 bases and V 3 bases, and 7 bases lay outside the gene matches. This CDR3 reads CASSFPLDRGDTGELFF. The CDR3, as DNA: TGTGCCAGCAGCTTCCCTCTGGACAGGGGGGACACCGGGGAGCTGTTTTTT.

The chain employs TRBV18 and TRBJ2-7; 8 bases are shared with TRBD1. CDR1 and CDR2 (germline): KGHSH, LQKENI. This CDR3 spans 17 amino acids. V shed 3 bases and J 4 bases; nucleotides not matched to a gene: 14. Here the CDR3 reads CASSPSLRQGSKYEQYF. In DNA, the CDR3 is TGTGCCAGCTCACCCTCTCTGAGACAGGGGTCCAAATACGAGCAGTACTTC.

The V and J genes are TRBV30 and TRBJ2-5, with D tentatively TRBD1 or TRBD2 (5 bases each). Deletions cut 4 bases from V and 3 bases from J, with 15 bases between. This CDR3 is built from 14 residues. From germline, CDR1 is GTSNPN and CDR2 SVGIG (reference sequence). The CDR3 here is CAWKLGTVKETQYF. In nucleotides, the CDR3 is TGTGCCTGGAAGCTTGGGACCGTAAAAGAGACCCAGTACTTC.

The table lists this clonotype with many counts. The gene calls are TRBV12-3 or TRBV12-4 and TRBJ1-4; TRBD1 might be the D (5 bases). The CDR3 runs to 14 residues. V shed 6 bases and J shed 8 bases, with 16 bases lying between them. In DNA, the CDR3 is TGTGCCAGCAGCCAGGGTCGCCTTCGGGAAAAACTGTTTTTT. This codes for CASSQGRLREKLFF.

The chain employs TRBV10-1 and TRBJ2-1; 8 bases line up with TRBD2. The CDR3 is made up of 18 amino acids. With V trimmed by 0 bases and J by 0 bases, 7 bases remained unmatched. In germline, CDR1 is WNHNN, CDR2 SYGVQD (reference sequence). The CDR3 coding sequence is TGCGCCAGCAGTGAGTCGAAGACTAGCGCTTACTCCTACAATGAGCAGTTCTTC. Its protein product is CASSESKTSAYSYNEQFF.

This chain joins TRBV28 and TRBJ1-5, with D possibly matching TRBD1 (6 bases). The CDR3 runs to 15 residues. The V gene lost 3 bases and the J gene lost 4 bases, with 13 bases spanning the gap. Per germline, CDR1 MDHEN and CDR2 SYDVKM. CDR3 protein: CASSLTGTRNQPQHF. CDR3 nucleotides: TGTGCCAGCAGTTTGACCGGGACACGAAATCAGCCCCAGCATTTT.

Many counts were recorded for this clonotype. The chain carries TRBV30 and TRBJ2-4; D is undetermined. The germline CDR1 and CDR2 sequences are GTSNPN and SVGIG (reference sequence). V gave up 0 bases and J gave up 0 bases, with 12 bases separating them. The CDR3 runs to 16 residues. Here the CDR3 DNA reads TGTGCCTGGAGTGTAAGGTCCAGTCTAGCCAAAAACATTCAGTACTTC. This codes for CAWSVRSSLAKNIQYF.

This clonotype has a count of ten or more. V and J are TRBV27 and TRBJ2-1; 11 nucleotides agree with TRBD2. Germline CDR1 is MNHEY and CDR2 is SMNVEV (reference sequence). CDR3 length: 16 residues. Trimming took 1 base from V and 5 from J; bases not matched to a gene: 4. CDR3 in DNA: TGTGCCAGCAGTTTATTAGGGACTAGCGGAAACAATGAGCAGTTCTTC. Translating it yields CASSLLGTSGNNEQFF.

This clonotype appeared many times. The rearrangement links TRBV24-1 to TRBJ1-1; TRBD1 matches at 8 bases. Germline trimming cut 3 bases from V and 4 bases from J; bases unmatched to any gene: 6. CDR3 length: 15 amino acids. Germline values: CDR1 KGHDR, CDR2 SFDVKD. CDR3 sequence: CATSDGRTGSTEAFF. The CDR3 coding sequence is TGTGCCACCAGTGATGGACGGACAGGGAGCACTGAAGCTTTCTTT.

The sample holds many counts of this clonotype. This sequence joins TRBV11-2 and TRBJ2-5; perhaps TRBD2 as D (5 bases). CDR1 and CDR2 (germline): SGHAT, FQNNGV. This CDR3 contains 13 residues. V lost 3 bases, J lost 4 bases, and 9 bases lay in between. The CDR3: CASSFRGRETQYF. The CDR3 coding sequence is TGTGCCAGCAGCTTCCGAGGGAGAGAGACCCAGTACTTC.

This clonotype was seen many times. The chain joins TRBV27 to TRBJ2-7; D may match TRBD1 or TRBD2 (5 bases each). The V and J ends lost 4 bases and 5 bases respectively, with 27 bases between them. Germline CDR1 reads MNHEY; CDR2 reads SMNVEV (reference sequence). This CDR3 has 18 residues. The CDR3 reads CASSWPTSDWGLGHEQYF. The CDR3 coding sequence is TGTGCCAGCAGTTGGCCGACTTCGGACTGGGGATTGGGGCACGAGCAGTACTTC.

In this sample, this clonotype turned up a few times. This rearrangement joins TRBV7-8 to TRBJ2-7; D not certain. The V and J ends lost 3 bases and 4 bases respectively, with 25 bases between them. Germline V gene data show CDR1 as SGHVS and CDR2 as FQNEAQ. The CDR3 spans 18 residues. The CDR3 region is CASSFRVALSKRAYEQYF. The DNA for the CDR3 is TGTGCCAGCAGCTTCCGGGTCGCGCTATCTAAACGGGCATACGAGCAGTACTTC.

This clonotype was counted many times. The gene calls are TRBV27 and TRBJ1-1, with 7 bases aligning to TRBD1. V shed 5 bases, J shed 5 bases, and the junction held 14 bases outside the gene matches. The CDR3 is made up of 16 amino acids. CDR1 and CDR2 from the germline V gene are MNHEY and SMNVEV (reference sequence). The CDR3 loop is CASSKHRGEGWTEAFF. CDR3 bases: TGTGCCAGCAGTAAACACAGGGGCGAAGGATGGACTGAAGCTTTCTTT.

This rearrangement joins TRBV30 to TRBJ1-2, with D perhaps matching TRBD1 (5 bases). The CDR3 extends over 14 amino acids. The germline V gene has CDR1 GTSNPN and CDR2 SVGIG (reference sequence). The V end lost 4 bases, the J end lost 8 bases, and 20 bases lay between the germline ends. The CDR3 region is CAWIAGYEIEGYTF. CDR3 DNA: TGTGCCTGGATCGCAGGGTACGAGATCGAGGGCTACACCTTC.

This clonotype came up many times. The rearrangement joins TRBV20-1 to TRBJ2-5; 12 bases line up with TRBD2. J was trimmed by 1 base and V by 1 base; bases with no gene match: 7. The CDR3 spans 17 residues. Germline V gives CDR1 DFQATT, CDR2 SNEGSKA (reference sequence). The DNA for the CDR3 is TGCAGTGCTAGAGGCCAGGCGACTAGCGGGGGCCAAGAGACCCAGTACTTC. It translates to CSARGQATSGGQETQYF.

This clonotype was recorded at least ten times. The chain uses TRBV7-9 and TRBJ2-5; D may match TRBD1 or TRBD2 (7 bases each). The CDR3 consists of 15 residues. V lost 5 bases and J lost 4, with 17 bases in between. CDR1 SEHNR and CDR2 FQNEAQ come from the germline V gene (reference sequence). The DNA for the CDR3 is TGTGCCAGCAGCCCGTGGGGAGGGGGCGGAGAGACCCAGTACTTC. It is translated as CASSPWGGGGETQYF.

The table lists this clonotype with a few counts. The junction differs from germline at one of its ends, possibly a read error. The V call is TRBV29-1, the J call TRBJ1-2; D is uncertain. CDR1 is SQVTM and CDR2 is ANQGSEA in the germline V gene. The CDR3 totals 12 residues. The CDR3 spells CSAEGADYGYIF. The CDR3, as DNA: TGCAGCGCCGAGGGCGCGGACTATGGCTACATCTTC.

The V call is TRBV29-1, the J call TRBJ2-3; the D gene is possibly TRBD2 (6 bases). Germline V gene sequence: CDR1 SQVTM, CDR2 ANQGSEA. This CDR3 is 13 amino acids long. The V end was cut by 7 bases, the J end by 2 bases, with 13 bases between. The CDR3 DNA reads TGCAGCGCCCCGTGGCGGGACACAGATACGCAGTATTTT. Its protein product is CSAPWRDTDTQYF.

Concerning this clonotype: The junction and the germline gene differ at one end; a read error may be behind it. The rearrangement joins TRBV20-1 to TRBJ2-7; D uncertain. The germline V gene has CDR1 DFQATT and CDR2 SNEGSKA (reference sequence). This CDR3 region has 12 residues. CDR3 in amino acids: CSVESPGYEQHF. CDR3 coding DNA: TGCAGTGTTGAGAGCCCAGGCTACGAGCAGCACTTC.

This clonotype was counted once. The chain employs TRBV19 and TRBJ1-2; D might be TRBD1 (5 bases). Germline V gene sequence: CDR1 LNHDA, CDR2 SQIVND (reference sequence). Between the trimmed V and J ends, which lost 7 bases and 8 bases, there was a span of 17 bases. The CDR3 runs to 13 residues. For the CDR3, the DNA is TGTGCCAGTACTTCCAGGGCGCGCCAGGGCTACACCTTC. It codes for CASTSRARQGYTF.

This clonotype was seen repeatedly, ten times or more. The chain has TRBV28 and TRBJ2-4; D is undetermined. The CDR3 runs to 15 residues. The germline V gene encodes CDR1 MDHEN and CDR2 SYDVKM. V lost 6 bases, J lost 0 bases, and 12 bases lay in between. The CDR3 sequence is CASSPTSLAKNIQYF. CDR3 coding DNA: TGTGCCAGCAGCCCTACATCTCTAGCCAAAAACATTCAGTACTTC. The full variable domain, completed using reference TRBV28 and TRBJ2-4, is DVKVTQSSRYLVKRTGEKVFLECVQDMDHENMFWYRQDPGLGLRLIYFSYDVKMKEKGDIPEGYSVSREKKERFSLILESASTNQTSMYLCASSPTSLAKNIQYFGAGTRLSVL.

CDR3 amino acids: CASSSHGTDYGYTF. The CDR3 region has the DNA TGTGCCAGCAGTTCTCACGGGACAGACTATGGCTACACCTTC. This sequence joins TRBV6-9 and TRBJ1-2; 7 nucleotides match TRBD1. V lost 4 bases, J lost 3 bases, and 5 bases stayed unmatched. Germline loops: CDR1 MNHGY, CDR2 SVAAGI. This CDR3 comprises 14 residues.

This clonotype was detected many times. The genes are TRBV11-3 and TRBJ2-1; D might be TRBD2 (6 bases). The CDR3 is made up of 14 amino acids. V was cut by 1 base and J by 3 bases, with 7 bases left in between. CDR1 and CDR2 (germline): SGHNT, YENEEA. Written as DNA, the CDR3 is TGTGCCAGCAGCTTAGGGGACTTCTACAATGAGCAGTTCTTC. It is translated as CASSLGDFYNEQFF.

Many counts were recorded for this clonotype. V is TRBV2 and J is TRBJ2-3; 11 bases are shared with TRBD2. V trimming: 3 bases; J trimming: 2 bases; junction bases outside the gene matches: 4. CDR3 length equals 16 residues. Germline CDR1 SNHLY, CDR2 FYNNEI. CDR3 sequence: CASSDATSGNTDTQYF. The CDR3 DNA sequence: TGTGCCAGCAGTGATGCGACTAGCGGGAACACAGATACGCAGTATTTT.

This clonotype was observed a few times. The rearrangement uses TRBV12-3 or TRBV12-4 and TRBJ2-7; D remains ambiguous. Trimming removed 0 bases from V and 2 bases from J, with 17 bases in between. The CDR3 totals 17 residues. In nucleotides, the CDR3 is TGTGCCAGCAGTTTAGCGTATACCCAGGTGGGCACCTACGAGCAGTACTTC. It encodes CASSLAYTQVGTYEQYF.

This clonotype occurred many times. The chain combines TRBV28 with TRBJ2-5, with D possibly matching TRBD1 (5 bases). This CDR3 is 14 amino acids long. CDR1 is MDHEN, CDR2 SYDVKM, per germline. The ends were cut back, 3 bases at V and 3 bases at J, with 11 bases in the middle. The CDR3 nucleotides are TGTGCCAGCAGTTTTTTAGCACAGGAAGAGACCCAGTACTTC. This translates into CASSFLAQEETQYF.

The chain is built from TRBV20-1 and TRBJ2-5; 9 bases line up with TRBD1. CDR3 length equals 16 residues. CDR1 DFQATT and CDR2 SNEGSKA come from the germline V gene (reference sequence). V lost 4 bases to trimming and J lost 5 bases; unmatched junction nucleotides: 14. The CDR3 DNA reads as TGCAGTGCTATACTACACCGGGACAGGGTAGGGGAGACCCAGTACTTC. It is translated as CSAILHRDRVGETQYF.

There are a few counts of this clonotype. The V and J genes are TRBV9 and TRBJ2-7, with D uncertain. V lost 3 bases to trimming and J lost 6 bases, with 10 bases between them. The germline CDR1 and CDR2 sequences are SGDLS and YYNGEE. This CDR3 has 12 residues. The CDR3 sequence is CASSEGQSEQYF. In DNA form, the CDR3 reads TGTGCCAGCAGCGAGGGCCAGTCCGAGCAGTACTTC.

The chain employs TRBV2 and TRBJ2-1; tentative D call: TRBD2 (5 bases). CDR3 length: 14 residues. Looked up from germline, CDR1 is SNHLY and CDR2 is FYNNEI. V was clipped by 8 bases and J by 6 bases, with 17 bases between them. CDR3 amino acids: CASPTSPGSNEQFF. In nucleotides, the CDR3 is TGTGCCAGCCCCACAAGTCCGGGGAGCAATGAGCAGTTCTTC.